This entry is about one T cell receptor (beta chain). Its antigen is currently unknown. This specimen comes from a study of blood T cells in healthy people across ages. Overall study: The template switching approach captured approximately one barcoded beta molecule for every two T cells. Study observations and caveats: Leaving the PBMCs unsorted stopped any conclusive comparison of naive versus antigen-experienced cells.

A minimum of 5 micrograms of total RNA was extracted per sample. Using a J-beta primer mix together with a sample-barcoded 5' primer, a second PCR was run for about 6 to 11 cycles. TCRdb processed the 5' RACE reads anew with MiXCR; each CDR3 protein has one entry. Found here are over 1.5 million distinct CDR3 sequences, just under 50% of them singletons; the top ten hold 2% to 2.5%. The receptor was derived from a middle-aged woman in good health. Sequences were obtained from blood.

CDR3 in amino acids: CASTPRGTGKQEQYF. In nucleotides, the CDR3 is TGTGCCAGCACCCCCCGGGGGACAGGCAAACAGGAGCAGTACTTC. The J gene is TRBJ2-7, the V gene TRBV6-6, with 8 bases fitting TRBD1. CDR1 is MNHNY and CDR2 is SVGAGI in the germline V gene (reference sequence). The CDR3 covers 15 residues. V dropped 7 bases and J dropped 7; count of bases not matched to a gene: 15.